These 23 T cell receptor beta chains share one sample of origin, sequenced in a study of T cell repertoires in cytomegalovirus infection. TCRdb itself ran the reads through MiXCR, one entry per CDR3 protein. The table has 250,000 to 300,000 distinct CDR3 sequences, under 25% seen once; the top ten hold about 21%. Antigen specificity for these receptors is unknown. Sequencing used cultured PBMCs, obtained from culture after CMV antigen stimulation. The receptor source for this set is a human donor in good health (CMV status not recorded). Some clones in this sample may be carry-over from other donors' samples.

The table lists this clonotype with many counts. This chain connects TRBV20-1 to TRBJ2-2; the match to TRBD1 covers 8 bases. This CDR3 is 17 amino acids long. Trimming at V came to 4 bases and at J to 4 bases, leaving 14 bases not matched to a gene. The germline CDR1 and CDR2 sequences are DFQATT and SNEGSKA (reference sequence). The CDR3, as DNA: TGCAGTGCTACAACTTTACCGGACAGGGTTCTCACCGGGGAGCTGTTTTTT. Encoded protein: CSATTLPDRVLTGELFF.

This sequence joins TRBV6-2 or TRBV6-3 and TRBJ2-5, with 7 bases fitting TRBD1. There are 14 residues in the CDR3. The ends lost 7 bases at V and 0 bases at J; junction bases unmatched: 5. Germline V gene sequence: CDR1 MNHEY, CDR2 SVGEGT. The CDR3 loop reads CASNDRANQETQYF. The DNA for the CDR3 is TGTGCCAGCAACGACAGGGCTAACCAAGAGACCCAGTACTTC.

A few counts support this clonotype. CDR3 in DNA: TGCGCCAGCAGAGGACCAGGGCGGGTTTTCACTGAAGCTTTCTTT. Translating it yields CASRGPGRVFTEAFF. The chain uses TRBV4-1 and TRBJ1-1; D possibly corresponds to TRBD1 (5 bases). The CDR3 spans 15 residues. Looked up from germline, CDR1 is MGHRA and CDR2 is YSYEKL. The V end was cut by 6 bases, the J end by 4 bases, with 18 bases between.

Details on this clonotype: This could be a read error, since a much larger clone is one nucleotide away. This chain uses TRBV7-2 with TRBJ2-7; D gene uncertain. Trimming shortened V by 3 bases and J by 0 bases, and 9 bases separated the two germline ends. The germline V gene has CDR1 SGHTA and CDR2 FQGNSA. The CDR3 has 14 amino acids. The CDR3: CASSFQVSSYEQYF. The CDR3 region has the DNA TGTGCCAGCAGCTTCCAAGTCAGCTCCTACGAGCAGTACTTC.

This clonotype was found many times. This sequence joins TRBV12-3 or TRBV12-4 and TRBJ1-1, with D tentatively TRBD1 (6 bases). The germline V and J ends were trimmed by 7 bases and 1 base, with 16 bases remaining between them. The CDR3 covers 15 residues. The CDR3 is CASKPMTGWNTEAFF. CDR3 DNA sequence: TGTGCCAGCAAACCTATGACAGGTTGGAACACTGAAGCTTTCTTT.

This clonotype has just a few counts. The chain recombines TRBV10-3 with TRBJ2-6, with no clear D. V lost 8 bases, J lost 2 bases, and 4 bases lay in between. The length of the CDR3 is 12 residues. Germline V gene data show CDR1 as ENHRY and CDR2 as SYGVKD. The CDR3 is CAISTGANVLTF. As DNA, the CDR3 is TGTGCCATCTCGACTGGGGCCAACGTCCTGACTTTC.

This clonotype was seen at least ten times. The rearrangement links TRBV7-2 to TRBJ2-2, with 10 bases identical to TRBD2. Trimming at V came to 8 bases and at J to 6 bases, leaving 6 bases not matched to a gene. Germline lookup yields CDR1 SGHTA and CDR2 FQGNSA. The CDR3 contains 14 residues. CDR3 region: CASGRTSGAGELFF. The CDR3 DNA reads TGTGCCAGCGGAAGGACTAGCGGCGCCGGGGAGCTGTTTTTT.

This chain connects TRBV20-1 to TRBJ2-5, with D hard to call. In germline, CDR1 is DFQATT, CDR2 SNEGSKA (reference sequence). Trimming left V 6 bases short and J 5 bases short, with 16 bases between. The CDR3 is 13 residues long. Here the CDR3 DNA reads TGCAGTGCCATAAGACTCCACGGGGAGACCCAGTACTTC. Protein product: CSAIRLHGETQYF.

This clonotype was counted a few times. The CDR3 DNA reads TGTGCCAGCAGTTCGGTGACTAGCGGGGGTCAAGAGACCCAGTACTTC. Residues: CASSSVTSGGQETQYF. The genes are TRBV28 and TRBJ2-5, with 12 bases that match TRBD2. Germline V CDR1 and CDR2: MDHEN, SYDVKM. The CDR3 is 16 amino acids. The trim removed 4 bases at V and 2 bases at J, leaving 5 bases unmatched.

This clonotype was counted only a few times. The rearrangement links TRBV4-3 to TRBJ2-3, with 13 nucleotides matching TRBD2. The CDR3 length is 16 residues. Germline V gives CDR1 LGHNA, CDR2 YSLEER. Losses at the gene ends were 4 bases for V and 2 bases for J; bases not matched to a gene: 3. The CDR3 bases are TGCGCCAGCAGCCTCGGGACTAGCGGGACCACAGATACGCAGTATTTT. This translates into CASSLGTSGTTDTQYF.

This clonotype appeared a few times. The V gene is TRBV19, the J gene TRBJ1-1; tentatively, D is TRBD1 (6 bases). Trimming took 2 bases from V and 10 from J, leaving 20 bases between them. CDR1 and CDR2 (germline): LNHDA, SQIVND (reference sequence). The CDR3 loop spans 15 amino acids. CDR3: CASSITLRGARGAFF. The CDR3 coding sequence is TGTGCCAGTAGTATAACTCTCCGGGGGGCGCGAGGAGCTTTCTTT. The full variable domain, with the rest looked up from reference TRBV19 and TRBJ1-1, is DGGITQSPKYLFRKEGQNVTLSCEQNLNHDAMYWYRQDPGQGLRLIYYSQIVNDFQKGDIAEGYSVSREKKESFPLTVTSAQKNPTAFYLCASSITLRGARGAFFGQGTRLTVV.

In this sample, this clonotype turned up many times. The V gene is TRBV7-2, the J gene TRBJ2-7; the match to TRBD2 covers 9 bases. The V gene's germline CDR1 is SGHTA and CDR2 FQGNSA. V was clipped by 4 bases and J by 12 bases; unmatched bases: 13. The CDR3 is 14 residues long. The CDR3, as DNA: TGTGCCAGCAGCTCCCTGGCAGCGGGGGGCCCTCCGTACGTC. Its protein is CASSSLAAGGPPYV.

Ten or more counts support this clonotype. This chain joins TRBV7-9 and TRBJ1-5; TRBD1 aligns across 8 bases. Per germline, CDR1 SEHNR and CDR2 FQNEAQ (reference sequence). This CDR3 region has 14 residues. V shed 4 bases and J 6 bases; nucleotides not matched to a gene: 5. DNA for the CDR3: TGTGCCAGCAGCTCGACAGGGGTTATTCAGCCCCAGCATTTT. Translation: CASSSTGVIQPQHF.

The chain carries TRBV5-1 and TRBJ2-1, with D possibly TRBD1 on 6 matching bases. Germline CDR1 SGHRS, CDR2 YFSETQ. V was trimmed by 4 bases and J by 5 bases, leaving 13 bases between them. The CDR3 is made up of 14 amino acids. The CDR3 here is CASSRPGQNNEQFF. Here the CDR3 DNA reads TGCGCCAGCAGCCGACCTGGACAGAACAATGAGCAGTTCTTC.

The chain has TRBV11-3 and TRBJ2-5; the match to TRBD2 covers 9 bases. Per germline, CDR1 SGHNT and CDR2 YENEEA. The V segment lost 5 bases and the J segment 7 bases; nucleotides outside the gene matches: 11. The CDR3 length is 15 residues. CDR3 sequence reads: CASSPGLAPYMTQYF. CDR3 bases: TGTGCCAGCAGCCCGGGACTAGCCCCCTACATGACCCAGTACTTC.

This clonotype has just a few counts. This sequence joins TRBV7-3 and TRBJ2-3; no clear D. This CDR3 contains 15 residues. From germline, CDR1 is SGHTA and CDR2 FQGTGA. V gave up 5 bases and J gave up 2 bases, with 14 bases separating them. The CDR3 DNA reads TGTGCCAGCAGCCCGCAAACCAAGGTCACAGATACGCAGTATTTT. Encoded protein: CASSPQTKVTDTQYF.

The CDR3 coding sequence is TGTGCCAGCTCACGGGGCGAAAAACTGTTTTTT. It is translated as CASSRGEKLFF. The chain has TRBV18 and TRBJ1-4, with D possibly being TRBD1 (5 bases). CDR1 and CDR2 from the germline V gene are KGHSH and LQKENI. This CDR3 has 11 amino acids. Deletions cut 4 bases from V and 8 bases from J, with 5 bases between.

This clonotype was observed a few times. CDR3 in DNA: TGCGCCAGCAGCCAAGAATGGACTAGCGGGCTCACCGGGGAGCTGTTTTTT. As protein: CASSQEWTSGLTGELFF. The chain recombines TRBV4-3 with TRBJ2-2, with 11 bases identical to TRBD2. The CDR3 loop spans 17 amino acids. The V gene end was trimmed by 0 bases and the J gene end by 4 bases; junction bases not matched to a gene: 4. Germline CDR1 and CDR2: LGHNA and YSLEER.

The chain uses TRBV2 and TRBJ2-3; possible D gene TRBD2, 5 bases. Germline values: CDR1 SNHLY, CDR2 FYNNEI. The CDR3 runs 14 residues. Trimming shortened V by 11 bases and J by 1 base, and 16 bases separated the two germline ends. In DNA form, the CDR3 reads TGTGCCTCAGCAACCGGACTCGGCACAGATACGCAGTATTTT. Translated: CASATGLGTDTQYF.

The chain recombines TRBV6-6 with TRBJ2-1; TRBD2 might be the D (5 bases). The CDR3 loop spans 14 amino acids. The V end lost 0 bases, the J end lost 5 bases, and 8 bases lay between the germline ends. In germline, CDR1 is MNHNY, CDR2 SVGAGI (reference sequence). The CDR3 region is CASSYSRGNNEQFF. DNA of the CDR3: TGTGCCAGCAGTTACTCGCGAGGGAACAATGAGCAGTTCTTC.

This clonotype was detected a few times. The chain links TRBV2 to TRBJ2-1; 9 bases map to TRBD2. The CDR3 is 14 residues long. Germline V gene lookup returns CDR1 SNHLY and CDR2 FYNNEI. V trimming: 6 bases; J trimming: 7 bases; junction bases outside the gene matches: 7. CDR3 sequence (DNA): TGTGCCAGCAGAAGGCGGGAGGGCCGGAATGAGCAGTTCTTC. It encodes CASRRREGRNEQFF.

The rearrangement links TRBV5-1 to TRBJ1-5; tentatively, D is TRBD1 (6 bases). Trimming took 1 base from V and 4 from J, leaving 9 bases between them. Germline-derived CDR1 and CDR2 are SGHRS and YFSETQ. This CDR3 spans 14 amino acids. CDR3 loop: CASSLTGNNQPQHF. The CDR3 coding sequence is TGCGCCAGCAGCTTGACAGGGAATAATCAGCCCCAGCATTTT.

This clonotype was seen only a few times. DNA of the CDR3: TGTGCCAGCAGCTTAGGGGACAGGGGCGGCTATGGCTACACCTTC. This codes for CASSLGDRGGYGYTF. V usage is TRBV7-8 and J usage is TRBJ1-2; 10 nucleotides agree with TRBD1. V was pared by 1 base and J by 4 bases, with 3 bases of the junction left unmatched. CDR1 and CDR2 (germline): SGHVS, FQNEAQ. This CDR3 has 15 residues.